Below, one T cell receptor beta chain is given with its context. Its antigen is currently unknown. Other DNA variants within this sample encode the same CDR3. Some clones are missing from TCRdb's copy, which holds only in-frame ones; the method was immunoSEQ multiplex PCR. The table has roughly 100,000 clones, around 82% seen once; the top ten hold 15% to 20%. The V end was cut by 4 bases, the J end by 7 bases, with 5 bases between. The CDR3 loop spans 11 amino acids. The sample is drawn from a study of T cell responses to AZD1222 COVID-19 vaccine. Study results and caveats: There were mostly white British donors and more females than males, and clonal diversity was possibly underestimated. Without day 14 samples, only post-peak T cell repertoires were studied.

This sequence was found in an adult in good health. The V call is TRBV12-3 or TRBV12-4, the J call TRBJ2-1; D unresolved. Sequenced material: peripheral blood, taken on day 0 of AZD1222 vaccination. This CDR3 is CASSSGNEQFF. The CDR3 DNA reads as TGTGCCAGCAGTTCAGGAAATGAGCAGTTCTTC.